This T cell receptor (beta chain) was captured in a study of cytomegalovirus exposure and HLA in healthy donors. Study results and caveats: A prior analysis recorded that most TCR beta V segments were productive about 87% or about 30% of the time. HLA restriction was apparent for most CMV-associated TCR beta chains in a later analysis.

The primer mix had 60 Vbeta and 13 Jbeta primers. As originally analysed: An analysis that came later counted roughly 87 million unique TCR beta chains, about 10 million shared. Using immunoSEQ multiplex PCR, the repertoire was profiled, and TCRdb retains in-frame clones only, with some absent. D and trimming were read from the DNA, whereas the V and J calls and clone size are those reported in that table. The table lists some 100,000 clones, about 83% of them singletons. Trimming cost V 4 bases and J 2 bases, with 8 bases left between them. The CDR3 contains 13 residues. Looked up from germline, CDR1 is GTSNPN and CDR2 is SVGIG (reference sequence). Remarks on this clone: Its specificity is not known.

The TCR sequence derives from a female donor in good health and CMV-seronegative. The sample consisted of PBMCs. The rearrangement uses TRBV30 and TRBJ1-4; D remains unclear. This CDR3 reads CAWISSTNEKLFF. CDR3 bases: TGTGCCTGGATTTCCTCTACTAATGAAAAACTGTTTTTT.